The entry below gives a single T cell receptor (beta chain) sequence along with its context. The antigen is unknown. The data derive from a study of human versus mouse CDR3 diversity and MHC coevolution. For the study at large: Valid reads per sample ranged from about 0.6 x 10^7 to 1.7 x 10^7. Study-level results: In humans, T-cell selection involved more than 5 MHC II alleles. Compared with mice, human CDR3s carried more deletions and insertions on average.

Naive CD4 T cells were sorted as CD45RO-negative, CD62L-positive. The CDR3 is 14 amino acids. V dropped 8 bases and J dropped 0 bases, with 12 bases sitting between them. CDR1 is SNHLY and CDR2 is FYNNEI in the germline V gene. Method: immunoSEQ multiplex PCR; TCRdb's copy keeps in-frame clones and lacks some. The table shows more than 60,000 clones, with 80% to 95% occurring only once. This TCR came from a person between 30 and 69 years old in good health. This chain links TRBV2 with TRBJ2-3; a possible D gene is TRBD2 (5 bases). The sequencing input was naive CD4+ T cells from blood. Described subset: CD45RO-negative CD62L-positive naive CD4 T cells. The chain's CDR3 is CASSASPSTDTQYF. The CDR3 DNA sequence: TGTGCCAGCTCCGCTAGCCCTAGCACAGATACGCAGTATTTT.